The next 22 T cell receptor beta chains were all read from a single sample in a study of cytomegalovirus exposure and HLA in healthy donors. Use of 60 Vbeta and 13 Jbeta primers characterized the PCR. The table came from immunoSEQ multiplex PCR; TCRdb's copy has only in-frame clones and leaves some out. This table has over 85,000 clones, around four fifths appearing once. The sequenced material came from PBMCs. Receptors originate from a man aged 25-45 years in good health and CMV-seropositive.

The chain has TRBV10-3 and TRBJ1-4, with 9 nucleotides matching TRBD1. Trimming took 3 bases from V and 5 from J; bases not matched to a gene: 7. Germline values: CDR1 ENHRY, CDR2 SYGVKD. The CDR3 extends over 16 amino acids. The CDR3 bases are TGTGCCATCAGTGATCCCGGGACAGGGAAAAATGAAAAACTGTTTTTT. Protein sequence: CAISDPGTGKNEKLFF.

V is TRBV7-2 and J is TRBJ1-1; D might be TRBD1 (5 bases). Trimming cost V 5 bases and J 1 base, with 8 bases left between them. The germline CDR1 and CDR2 sequences are SGHTA and FQGNSA. The length of the CDR3 is 13 residues. The CDR3 coding sequence is TGTGCCAGCAGCAAACAGGAGAACACTGAAGCTTTCTTT. Protein: CASSKQENTEAFF. Filled out from reference TRBV7-2 and TRBJ1-1, the complete variable domain reads GAGVSQSPSNKVTEKGKDVELRCDPISGHTALYWYRQSLGQGLEFLIYFQGNSAPDKSGLPSDRFSAERTGGSVSTLTIQRTQQEDSAVYLCASSKQENTEAFFGQGTRLTVV.

This chain connects TRBV9 to TRBJ2-5, with D maybe TRBD1 (5 bases). The germline V gene has CDR1 SGDLS and CDR2 YYNGEE. Trimming pared 0 bases from V and 7 bases from J, leaving 13 bases between. The CDR3 length is 14 residues. The CDR3 sequence is CASSVEDIPGTQYF. CDR3 coding DNA: TGTGCCAGCAGCGTAGAGGACATCCCTGGGACCCAGTACTTC.

This chain uses TRBV4-2 with TRBJ2-2, with D maybe TRBD2 (6 bases). V was trimmed by 2 bases and J by 2 bases, leaving 18 bases between them. CDR3 size: 18 residues. From germline, CDR1 is LGHNA and CDR2 YNFKEQ. The CDR3: CASSQPLGLSINTGELFF. The CDR3 region has the DNA TGTGCCAGCAGCCAACCCCTCGGACTATCGATTAACACCGGGGAGCTGTTTTTT.

The chain joins TRBV21-1 to TRBJ1-4; the table's D call, TRBD1, has no DNA check behind it. TRBV21-1 is an annotated pseudogene. This CDR3 has 16 residues. CDR3 DNA: TGTGCCAGGGAGGGACAGCTCCATGCAACTAATGAAAAACTGTTTTTT. Translated, it gives CAREGQLHATNEKLFF.

This sequence joins TRBV7-9 and TRBJ2-2, with 7 bases aligning to TRBD1. V dropped 9 bases and J dropped 1; count of bases not matched to a gene: 2. Germline loops: CDR1 SEHNR, CDR2 FQNEAQ (reference sequence). The CDR3 is 13 residues long. As DNA, the CDR3 is TGTGCCAGGAGGGGGCTGAACACCGGGGAGCTGTTTTTT. Amino acids: CARRGLNTGELFF.

This clone was counted only a few times. The chain has TRBV19 and TRBJ1-4; tentatively, D is TRBD1 (6 bases). V was pared by 5 bases and J by 8 bases, with 15 bases between. The length of the CDR3 is 14 residues. From germline, CDR1 is LNHDA and CDR2 SQIVND (reference sequence). The CDR3 is CASSWDKEKEKLFF. CDR3 nucleotide sequence: TGTGCCAGTAGTTGGGACAAGGAAAAGGAAAAACTGTTTTTT.

This chain connects TRBV30 to TRBJ1-1; 8 positions match TRBD1. Trimming at V came to 3 bases and at J to 5 bases, leaving 11 bases not matched to a gene. This CDR3 contains 15 residues. CDR1 is GTSNPN and CDR2 is SVGIG in the germline V gene (reference sequence). This CDR3 is CAWSRYRGLETEAFF. Written as DNA, the CDR3 is TGTGCCTGGAGCCGATACAGGGGGTTGGAAACTGAAGCTTTCTTT.

This clone was counted between two and nine times. The V gene is TRBV27, the J gene TRBJ1-5; 7 bases fit TRBD1. The CDR3 is 13 residues long. Germline V gene data show CDR1 as MNHEY and CDR2 as SMNVEV (reference sequence). The V segment lost 5 bases and the J segment 7 bases; nucleotides outside the gene matches: 5. CDR3 bases: TGTGCCAGCAGTCGGGAGGGGGCCCAGCCCCAGCATTTT. This translates into CASSREGAQPQHF.

This chain joins TRBV19 and TRBJ1-2, with 10 positions matching TRBD1. The CDR3 has 14 amino acids. Unmatched junction bases numbered 7, after V lost 8 bases and J lost 4 bases. Germline V gene sequence: CDR1 LNHDA, CDR2 SQIVND (reference sequence). The CDR3 bases are TGTGCCAGTTCCCGGACAGGGGGAGGCTATGGCTACACCTTC. It translates to CASSRTGGGYGYTF.

Comment on this clone: In the same sample, other DNA sequences code for this CDR3. V and J are TRBV6-5 and TRBJ2-5; 7 bases fit TRBD2. V lost 0 bases to trimming and J lost 4 bases; unmatched junction nucleotides: 5. Per germline, CDR1 MNHEY and CDR2 SVGAGI. The CDR3 runs 15 residues. CDR3 protein: CASSYSKRGRETQYF. The CDR3 DNA is TGTGCCAGCAGTTACTCGAAGCGGGGACGAGAGACCCAGTACTTC.

The chain joins TRBV6-6 to TRBJ1-5, with D possibly TRBD1 on 5 matching bases. The V gene lost 6 bases and the J gene lost 0 bases, with 15 bases spanning the gap. Looked up from germline, CDR1 is MNHNY and CDR2 is SVGAGI (reference sequence). The CDR3 is made up of 16 amino acids. The CDR3 nucleotides read TGTGCCAGCAGCCGCGAGCAGGGTTATAGCAATCAGCCCCAGCATTTT. Translation gives CASSREQGYSNQPQHF.

This chain uses TRBV7-8 with TRBJ2-7; D ambiguous. The germline CDR1 and CDR2 sequences are SGHVS and FQNEAQ. V was cut by 0 bases and J by 4 bases, with 19 bases left in between. The CDR3 has 17 amino acids. CDR3 DNA: TGTGCCAGCAGCTTAGCGCGGATAGTGACTCCCGTTTACGAGCAGTACTTC. Residues: CASSLARIVTPVYEQYF.

Notes on this clone: Other DNA sequences in this sample translate to the same CDR3. The chain uses TRBV5-1 and TRBJ2-1; tentative D call: TRBD2 (5 bases). Trimming pared 0 bases from V and 4 bases from J, leaving 11 bases between. The CDR3 has 15 residues. CDR1 SGHRS and CDR2 YFSETQ come from the germline V gene. In DNA, the CDR3 is TGCGCCAGCAGCTTGGAGGACTCTCCTTACAATGAGCAGTTCTTC. Its translation: CASSLEDSPYNEQFF.

The V and J genes are TRBV10-3 and TRBJ1-5; 11 nucleotides align to TRBD1. The CDR3 runs 14 residues. The germline gives CDR1 ENHRY, CDR2 SYGVKD. The junction had 3 bases not matched to a gene; V was cut back by 6 bases and J by 5 bases. CDR3 loop: CAIRGDRGDQPQHF. CDR3 in DNA: TGTGCCATCAGAGGGGACAGGGGGGATCAGCCCCAGCATTTT.

This clone was detected only once. V usage is TRBV7-9 and J usage is TRBJ2-5; 9 bases fit TRBD2. The junction had 4 bases not matched to a gene; V was cut back by 4 bases and J by 4 bases. Germline assignment: CDR1 SEHNR and CDR2 FQNEAQ (reference sequence). The CDR3 has 14 residues. CDR3 coding DNA: TGTGCCAGCAGCTCGCGGGGGGGCGCAGAGACCCAGTACTTC. Amino acids: CASSSRGGAETQYF.

The rearrangement uses TRBV4-1 and TRBJ2-2; D may be TRBD2 (5 bases). The CDR3 has 15 amino acids. CDR1 and CDR2 from the germline V gene are MGHRA and YSYEKL. The V end was cut by 1 base, the J end by 7 bases, with 13 bases between. CDR3 protein: CASSQVSGVDGELFF. Written as DNA, the CDR3 is TGCGCCAGCAGCCAAGTGTCCGGGGTTGACGGGGAGCTGTTTTTT.

This rearrangement joins TRBV21-1 to TRBJ2-1; the table names TRBD1, a call not compared with the DNA. TRBV21-1 is flagged as a pseudogene. This CDR3 region has 13 residues. The CDR3, as DNA: TGTGCCACCCGGGACAGGCTTTACAATGAGCAGTTCTTC. Translated: CATRDRLYNEQFF.

V usage is TRBV4-3 and J usage is TRBJ2-5; D gene unclear. CDR1 and CDR2 (germline): LGHNA, YSLEER. This CDR3 region has 13 residues. V gave up 5 bases and J gave up 5 bases, with 12 bases separating them. CDR3 DNA sequence: TGCGCCAGCAGCTCTGCCCTCGCGGAGACCCAGTACTTC. It encodes CASSSALAETQYF.

V usage is TRBV9 and J usage is TRBJ1-1, with D possibly TRBD1 on 5 matching bases. This CDR3 spans 12 amino acids. Germline V CDR1 and CDR2: SGDLS, YYNGEE. V lost 3 bases to trimming and J lost 5 bases, with 8 bases between them. The CDR3 loop reads CASSGTGTEAFF. The CDR3 region has the DNA TGTGCCAGCAGCGGTACAGGAACTGAAGCTTTCTTT.

This clone occurred a few times. CDR3 protein: CASSQRGGVYEQYF. CDR3 in DNA: TGCGCCAGCAGCCAACGAGGGGGGGTATACGAGCAGTACTTC. The chain couples TRBV4-3 to TRBJ2-7; D may be TRBD2 (7 bases). CDR3 length: 14 amino acids. Germline values: CDR1 LGHNA, CDR2 YSLEER. V dropped 2 bases and J dropped 4 bases, with 12 bases sitting between them.

The chain joins TRBV30 to TRBJ1-2; D unclear. The CDR3 covers 16 residues. Germline V gives CDR1 GTSNPN, CDR2 SVGIG (reference sequence). V gave up 0 bases and J gave up 5 bases, with 19 bases separating them. DNA of the CDR3: TGTGCCTGGAGTGTACTCATCGGCATCCGGGGATATGGCTACACCTTC. Translation: CAWSVLIGIRGYGYTF.